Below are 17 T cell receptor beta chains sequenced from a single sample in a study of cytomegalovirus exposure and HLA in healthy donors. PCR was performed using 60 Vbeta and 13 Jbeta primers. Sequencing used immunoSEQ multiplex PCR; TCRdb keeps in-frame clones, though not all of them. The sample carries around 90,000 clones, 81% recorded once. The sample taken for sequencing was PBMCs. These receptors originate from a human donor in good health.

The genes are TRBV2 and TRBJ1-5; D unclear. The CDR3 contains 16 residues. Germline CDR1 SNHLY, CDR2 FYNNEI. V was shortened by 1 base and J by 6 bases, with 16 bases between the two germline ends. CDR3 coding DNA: TGTGCCAGCAGTGAAGGCGGGTTGGCGTTCGGTCAGCCCCAGCATTTT. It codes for CASSEGGLAFGQPQHF.

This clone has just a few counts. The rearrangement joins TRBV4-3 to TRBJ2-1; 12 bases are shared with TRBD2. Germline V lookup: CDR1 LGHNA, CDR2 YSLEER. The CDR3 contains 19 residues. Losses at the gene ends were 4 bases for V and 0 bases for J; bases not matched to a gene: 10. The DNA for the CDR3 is TGCGCCAGCAGCCCCCGGGGGACTAGCGGGCGAAGCTCCTACAATGAGCAGTTCTTC. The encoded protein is CASSPRGTSGRSSYNEQFF.

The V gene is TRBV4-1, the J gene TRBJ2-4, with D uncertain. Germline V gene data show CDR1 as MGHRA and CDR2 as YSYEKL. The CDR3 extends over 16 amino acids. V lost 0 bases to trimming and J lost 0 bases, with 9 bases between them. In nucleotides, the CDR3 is TGCGCCAGCAGCCAAGAACGACGACTAGCCAAAAACATTCAGTACTTC. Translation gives CASSQERRLAKNIQYF.

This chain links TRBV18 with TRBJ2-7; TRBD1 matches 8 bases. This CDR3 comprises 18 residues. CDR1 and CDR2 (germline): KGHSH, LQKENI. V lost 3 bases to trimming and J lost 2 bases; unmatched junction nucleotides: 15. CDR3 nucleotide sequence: TGTGCCAGCTCACCCGGACAGGGAAGAAGTCCCCACCCCTACGAGCAGTACTTC. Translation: CASSPGQGRSPHPYEQYF.

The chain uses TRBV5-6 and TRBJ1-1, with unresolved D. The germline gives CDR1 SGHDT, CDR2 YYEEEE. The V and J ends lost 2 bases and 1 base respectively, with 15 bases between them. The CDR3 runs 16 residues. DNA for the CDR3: TGTGCCAGCAGCTTTAATCGGGCTCGGGGGAACACTGAAGCTTTCTTT. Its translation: CASSFNRARGNTEAFF. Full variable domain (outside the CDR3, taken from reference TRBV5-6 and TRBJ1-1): DAGVTQSPTHLIKTRGQQVTLRCSPKSGHDTVSWYQQALGQGPQFIFQYYEEEERQRGNFPDRFSGHQFPNYSSELNVNALLLGDSALYLCASSFNRARGNTEAFFGQGTRLTVV.

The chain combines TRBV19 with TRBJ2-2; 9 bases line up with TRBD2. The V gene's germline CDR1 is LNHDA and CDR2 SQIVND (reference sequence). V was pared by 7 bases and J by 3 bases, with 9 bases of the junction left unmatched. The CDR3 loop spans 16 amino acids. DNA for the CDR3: TGTGCCAGTAAGCTAGCGGGACCAAGTGACACCGGGGAGCTGTTTTTT. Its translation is CASKLAGPSDTGELFF.

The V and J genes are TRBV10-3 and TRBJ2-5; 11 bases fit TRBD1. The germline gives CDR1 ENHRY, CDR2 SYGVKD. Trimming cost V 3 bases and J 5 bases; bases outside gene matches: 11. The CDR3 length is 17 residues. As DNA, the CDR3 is TGTGCCATCAGTGAAGGGGACAGGGGGACCCTCTGGGAGACCCAGTACTTC. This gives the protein CAISEGDRGTLWETQYF.

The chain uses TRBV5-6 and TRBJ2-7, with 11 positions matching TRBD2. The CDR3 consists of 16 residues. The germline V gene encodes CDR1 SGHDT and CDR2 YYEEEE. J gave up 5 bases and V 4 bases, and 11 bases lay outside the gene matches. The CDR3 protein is CASSRTSGLPSDEQYF. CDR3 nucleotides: TGTGCCAGCAGCAGGACTAGCGGGCTACCTAGCGACGAGCAGTACTTC.

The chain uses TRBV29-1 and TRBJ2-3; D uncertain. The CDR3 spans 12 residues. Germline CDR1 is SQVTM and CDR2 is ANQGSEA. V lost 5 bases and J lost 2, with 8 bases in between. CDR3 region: CSVPETTDTQYF. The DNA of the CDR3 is TGCAGCGTTCCGGAGACCACAGATACGCAGTATTTT.

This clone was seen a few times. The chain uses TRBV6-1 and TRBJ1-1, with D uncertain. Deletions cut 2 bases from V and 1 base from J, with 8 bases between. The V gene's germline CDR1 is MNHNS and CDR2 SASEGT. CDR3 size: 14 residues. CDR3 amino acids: CASSENYKNTEAFF. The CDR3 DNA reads TGTGCCAGCAGTGAAAATTACAAGAACACTGAAGCTTTCTTT.

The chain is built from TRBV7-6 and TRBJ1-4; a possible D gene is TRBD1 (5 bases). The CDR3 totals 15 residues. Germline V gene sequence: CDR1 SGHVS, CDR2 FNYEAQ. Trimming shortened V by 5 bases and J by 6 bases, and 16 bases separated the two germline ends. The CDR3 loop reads CASSPQRWGDEKLFF. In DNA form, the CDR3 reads TGTGCCAGCAGCCCTCAGAGATGGGGGGATGAAAAACTGTTTTTT.

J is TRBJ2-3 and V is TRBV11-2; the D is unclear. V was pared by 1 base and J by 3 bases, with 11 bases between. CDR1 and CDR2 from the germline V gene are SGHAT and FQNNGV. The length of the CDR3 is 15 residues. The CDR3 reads CASSLVPLTTDTQYF. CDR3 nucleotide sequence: TGTGCCAGCAGCTTAGTGCCCCTTACTACAGATACGCAGTATTTT.

The CDR3 loop reads CASSNAGRPQHF. CDR3 in DNA: TGTGCCAGTAGTAACGCGGGACGGCCCCAGCATTTT. This chain uses TRBV19 with TRBJ1-5, with D perhaps TRBD1 (5 bases). Germline V gene lookup returns CDR1 LNHDA and CDR2 SQIVND (reference sequence). Trimming pared 4 bases from V and 9 bases from J, leaving 10 bases between. This CDR3 is built from 12 residues.

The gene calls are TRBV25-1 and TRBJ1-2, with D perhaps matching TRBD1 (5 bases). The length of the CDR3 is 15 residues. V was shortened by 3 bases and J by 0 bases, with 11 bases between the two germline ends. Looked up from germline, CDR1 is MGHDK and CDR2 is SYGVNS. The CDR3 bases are TGTGCCAGCAGTGATGGGGGGAAAGCTAACTATGGCTACACCTTC. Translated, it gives CASSDGGKANYGYTF.

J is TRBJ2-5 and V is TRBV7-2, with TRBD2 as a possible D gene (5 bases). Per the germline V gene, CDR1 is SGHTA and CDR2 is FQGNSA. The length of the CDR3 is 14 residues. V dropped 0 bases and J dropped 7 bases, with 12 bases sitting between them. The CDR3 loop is CASSLADARGTQYF. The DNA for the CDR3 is TGTGCCAGCAGCTTAGCTGATGCCCGGGGGACCCAGTACTTC.

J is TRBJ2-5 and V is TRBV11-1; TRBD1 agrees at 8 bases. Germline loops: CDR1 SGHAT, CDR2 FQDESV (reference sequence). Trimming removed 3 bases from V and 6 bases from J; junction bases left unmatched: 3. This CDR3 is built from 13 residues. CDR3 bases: TGTGCCAGCAGCTTGGACAGGGAACAGACCCAGTACTTC. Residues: CASSLDREQTQYF.

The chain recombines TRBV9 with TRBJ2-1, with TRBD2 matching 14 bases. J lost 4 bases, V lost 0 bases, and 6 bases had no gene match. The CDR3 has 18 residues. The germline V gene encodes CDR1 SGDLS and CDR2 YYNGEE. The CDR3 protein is CASSVGTSGRIGYNEQFF. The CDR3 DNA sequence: TGTGCCAGCAGCGTAGGGACTAGCGGGAGGATCGGGTACAATGAGCAGTTCTTC.